These 5 T cell receptor beta chains were all obtained from the same sample, sequenced in a study of CD8 T cells in ankylosing spondylitis. MiXCR, run by TCRdb on the 5' RACE reads, gives a single entry per CDR3 protein. Here the sample spans around 280,000 distinct CDR3 sequences, 20% being singletons. The sample was blood, either unsorted or a sorted T cell fraction (not recorded which). Source of these receptors: a male donor with ankylosing spondylitis or in good health (not recorded which).

This clonotype was detected a few times. The rearrangement links TRBV20-1 to TRBJ2-3; 11 bases are shared with TRBD2. V shed 4 bases, J shed 4 bases, and the junction held 7 bases outside the gene matches. The CDR3 totals 15 residues. Germline assignment: CDR1 DFQATT and CDR2 SNEGSKA (reference sequence). The chain's CDR3 is CSAILSSGRADTQYF. The CDR3 DNA reads as TGCAGTGCTATACTGAGTAGCGGGAGGGCAGATACGCAGTATTTT.

The chain combines TRBV20-1 with TRBJ2-5; 9 nucleotides agree with TRBD2. Germline loops: CDR1 DFQATT, CDR2 SNEGSKA (reference sequence). There are 15 residues in the CDR3. Trimming at V came to 3 bases and at J to 2 bases, leaving 7 bases not matched to a gene. The CDR3 reads CSASYPSGAQETQYF. In DNA, the CDR3 is TGCAGTGCTAGCTACCCTAGCGGGGCACAAGAGACCCAGTACTTC.

The rearrangement uses TRBV5-1 and TRBJ2-5; no clear D gene. Germline V gene lookup returns CDR1 SGHRS and CDR2 YFSETQ. V shed 2 bases and J shed 1 base, with 12 bases lying between them. This CDR3 spans 15 amino acids. Here the CDR3 reads CASSFLGGIQETQYF. The DNA of the CDR3 is TGCGCCAGCAGCTTCCTGGGCGGTATCCAAGAGACCCAGTACTTC.

The chain employs TRBV7-9 and TRBJ2-6; 9 bases agree with TRBD2. The V segment lost 4 bases and the J segment 4 bases; nucleotides outside the gene matches: 8. Germline CDR1 and CDR2: SEHNR and FQNEAQ (reference sequence). This CDR3 contains 17 residues. The CDR3 reads CASSSPSGATGANVLTF. The CDR3 nucleotides read TGTGCCAGCAGCTCTCCTAGCGGGGCAACGGGGGCCAACGTCCTGACTTTC.

V and J are TRBV27 and TRBJ2-3; no reliable D call. This CDR3 comprises 14 residues. Germline loops: CDR1 MNHEY, CDR2 SMNVEV (reference sequence). Trimming shortened V by 3 bases and J by 7 bases, and 14 bases separated the two germline ends. The CDR3 sequence: CASSFLAGGNTQYF. CDR3 bases: TGTGCCAGCAGTTTTTTGGCCGGTGGAAATACGCAGTATTTT.